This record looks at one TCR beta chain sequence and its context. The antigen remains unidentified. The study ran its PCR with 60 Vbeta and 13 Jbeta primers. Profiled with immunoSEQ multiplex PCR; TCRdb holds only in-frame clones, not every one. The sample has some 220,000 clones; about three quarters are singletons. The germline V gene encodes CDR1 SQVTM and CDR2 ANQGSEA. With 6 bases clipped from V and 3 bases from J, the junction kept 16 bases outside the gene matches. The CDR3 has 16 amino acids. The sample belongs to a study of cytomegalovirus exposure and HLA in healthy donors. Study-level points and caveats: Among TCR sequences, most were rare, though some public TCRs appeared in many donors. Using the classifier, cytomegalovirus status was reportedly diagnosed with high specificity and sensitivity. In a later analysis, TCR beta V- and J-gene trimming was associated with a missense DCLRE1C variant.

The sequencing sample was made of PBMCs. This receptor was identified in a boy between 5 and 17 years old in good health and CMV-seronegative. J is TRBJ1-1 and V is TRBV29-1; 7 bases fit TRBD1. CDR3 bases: TGCAGCGTGGCTAAAAAGGGGGCGTCTCTAGACACTGAAGCTTTCTTT. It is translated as CSVAKKGASLDTEAFF.